The 13 T cell receptor beta chains below were found in one sample sequenced in a study of blood T cell repertoires in COVID-19. The method was immunoSEQ multiplex PCR; TCRdb's version includes in-frame clones alone and lacks a portion of them. The sample yields 650,000 to 800,000 clones, about nine tenths seen once. Sequencing input: peripheral blood. Receptor source: a woman under 30 with acute or convalescent COVID-19.

As for this clone: Distinct nucleotide sequences in the sample also encode this CDR3. The chain combines TRBV5-6 with TRBJ2-7, with unresolved D. V was clipped by 2 bases and J by 4 bases, with 10 bases between them. This CDR3 is built from 13 residues. Looked up from germline, CDR1 is SGHDT and CDR2 is YYEEEE. The CDR3 loop reads CASSLGRSYEQYF. Here the CDR3 DNA reads TGTGCCAGCAGCTTAGGCAGGTCGTACGAGCAGTACTTC.

The V and J genes are TRBV3-1 (or the pseudogene TRBV3-2) and TRBJ2-2, with D hard to call. The CDR3 has 14 residues. Germline V lookup: CDR1 LGHDT, CDR2 YNNKEL (reference sequence). The V gene lost 6 bases and the J gene lost 2 bases, with 10 bases spanning the gap. The CDR3 coding sequence is TGTGCCAGCAGTCCGGTCTTCAACACCGGGGAGCTGTTTTTT. As protein: CASSPVFNTGELFF.

The genes are TRBV10-3 and TRBJ1-1, with 11 bases aligning to TRBD1. Germline V gene lookup returns CDR1 ENHRY and CDR2 SYGVKD. J gave up 6 bases and V 3 bases, and 3 bases lay outside the gene matches. The CDR3 loop spans 14 amino acids. In DNA, the CDR3 is TGTGCCATCAGTGAAAGGACAGGGGGCCCTGAAGCTTTCTTT. Translation gives CAISERTGGPEAFF.

The chain carries TRBV5-5 and TRBJ1-4, with 7 positions matching TRBD1. In germline, CDR1 is SGHKS, CDR2 YYEKEE (reference sequence). J lost 6 bases, V lost 0 bases, and 5 bases had no gene match. The CDR3 loop spans 15 amino acids. In nucleotides, the CDR3 is TGTGCCAGCAGCTTGGTAGGGGGCGAGTATGAAAAACTGTTTTTT. Translated, it gives CASSLVGGEYEKLFF. Supplemented by reference TRBV5-5 and TRBJ1-4, the full variable domain reads DAGVTQSPTHLIKTRGQQVTLRCSPISGHKSVSWYQQVLGQGPQFIFQYYEKEERGRGNFPDRFSARQFPNYSSELNVNALLLGDSALYLCASSLVGGEYEKLFFGSGTQLSVL.

As to this clone: Other DNA sequences in this sample translate to the same CDR3. The rearrangement links TRBV6-1 to TRBJ1-2, with D unresolved. V dropped 2 bases and J dropped 2 bases, with 6 bases sitting between them. CDR3 length: 13 amino acids. The germline V gene has CDR1 MNHNS and CDR2 SASEGT. The CDR3 region is CASSESENYGYTF. CDR3 nucleotides: TGTGCCAGCAGTGAATCCGAGAACTATGGCTACACCTTC.

This chain connects TRBV4-1 to TRBJ1-4, with D tentatively TRBD1 (6 bases). This CDR3 is 15 amino acids long. The germline gives CDR1 MGHRA, CDR2 YSYEKL. V lost 1 base and J lost 5, with 11 bases in between. This CDR3 is CASSQVGQMNEKLFF. The CDR3 nucleotides read TGCGCCAGCAGCCAAGTGGGACAAATGAATGAAAAACTGTTTTTT.

This chain connects TRBV7-9 to TRBJ1-4; possibly TRBD1 for D (5 bases). Germline V gene data show CDR1 as SEHNR and CDR2 as FQNEAQ (reference sequence). Deletions cut 6 bases from V and 4 bases from J, with 15 bases between. This CDR3 comprises 15 residues. The CDR3: CASRWGDGGNEKLFF. DNA for the CDR3: TGTGCCAGCAGATGGGGCGATGGTGGTAATGAAAAACTGTTTTTT.

J is TRBJ1-1 and V is TRBV29-1, with D unclear. The CDR3 length is 10 residues. Germline assignment: CDR1 SQVTM and CDR2 ANQGSEA. Trimming shortened V by 7 bases and J by 7 bases, and 10 bases separated the two germline ends. The CDR3 nucleotides are TGCAGCGACATAGGGAGTGAAGCTTTCTTT. Residues: CSDIGSEAFF.

V usage is TRBV4-3 and J usage is TRBJ2-3, with TRBD2 matching over 10 bases. This CDR3 is built from 17 residues. The V and J ends lost 0 bases and 2 bases, in that order; junction bases with no gene match: 5. Germline V gene data show CDR1 as LGHNA and CDR2 as YSLEER. The chain's CDR3 is CASSQDRTSGSTDTQYF. The CDR3 bases are TGCGCCAGCAGCCAAGATCGGACTAGCGGTTCCACAGATACGCAGTATTTT.

The chain recombines TRBV9 with TRBJ2-2; 8 nucleotides align to TRBD1. After removal of 5 bases from V and 3 bases from J, the junction contained 9 bases not matched to a gene. From germline, CDR1 is SGDLS and CDR2 YYNGEE. This CDR3 contains 16 residues. The CDR3 protein is CASSSIDRGYTGELFF. The CDR3 nucleotides read TGTGCCAGCAGTTCCATCGACAGGGGTTACACCGGGGAGCTGTTTTTT.

The rearrangement links TRBV9 to TRBJ2-2; TRBD1 matches 11 bases. CDR3 length: 15 amino acids. V lost 2 bases to trimming and J lost 6 bases; unmatched junction nucleotides: 3. CDR1 and CDR2 from the germline V gene are SGDLS and YYNGEE. DNA of the CDR3: TGTGCCAGCAGCGTCGGACAGGGGGCGGCCGGGGAGCTGTTTTTT. The encoded protein is CASSVGQGAAGELFF. Supplemented by reference TRBV9 and TRBJ2-2, the full variable domain reads DSGVTQTPKHLITATGQRVTLRCSPRSGDLSVYWYQQSLDQGLQFLIQYYNGEERAKGNILERFSAQQFPDLHSELNLSSLELGDSALYFCASSVGQGAAGELFFGEGSRLTVL.

V and J are TRBV24-1 and TRBJ1-2; possible D gene TRBD1, 5 bases. V lost 2 bases and J lost 6, with 12 bases in between. Per germline, CDR1 KGHDR and CDR2 SFDVKD. The CDR3 length is 14 residues. This chain's CDR3 is CATSDYGRAHGYTF. In DNA form, the CDR3 reads TGTGCCACCAGTGATTACGGCAGGGCCCATGGCTACACCTTC.

The chain carries TRBV6-4 and TRBJ2-7; tentative D call: TRBD1 (6 bases). The ends were cut back, 7 bases at V and 3 bases at J, with 16 bases in the middle. The CDR3 runs to 14 residues. Germline CDR1 reads MRHNA; CDR2 reads SNTAGT. The CDR3 region has the DNA TGTGCCAGCAACGAGGGCTACAGGGTCTACGAGCAGTACTTC. The encoded protein is CASNEGYRVYEQYF.